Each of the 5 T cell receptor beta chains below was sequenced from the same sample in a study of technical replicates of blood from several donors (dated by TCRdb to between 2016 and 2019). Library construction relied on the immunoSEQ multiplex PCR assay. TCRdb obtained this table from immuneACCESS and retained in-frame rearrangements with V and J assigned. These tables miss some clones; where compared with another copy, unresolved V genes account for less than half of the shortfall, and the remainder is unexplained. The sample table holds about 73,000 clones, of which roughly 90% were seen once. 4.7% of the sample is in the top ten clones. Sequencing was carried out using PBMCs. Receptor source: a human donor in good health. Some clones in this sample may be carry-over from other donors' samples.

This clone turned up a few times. CDR3 nucleotide sequence: TGTGCCAGCAGTTCATCAGGGAATTCACCCCTCCACTTT. Protein sequence: CASSSSGNSPLHF. The chain recombines TRBV6-6 with TRBJ1-6, with D perhaps TRBD1 (5 bases). The CDR3 extends over 13 amino acids. In germline, CDR1 is MNHNY, CDR2 SVGAGI (reference sequence). V was shortened by 4 bases and J by 7 bases, with 8 bases between the two germline ends.

In DNA, the CDR3 is TGTGCCAGCAGTGGTTGGGAGAATAGCAATCAGCCCCAGCATTTT. Amino acids: CASSGWENSNQPQHF. The chain couples TRBV2 to TRBJ1-5; D is ambiguous. In germline, CDR1 is SNHLY, CDR2 FYNNEI. Trimming shortened V by 4 bases and J by 0 bases, and 10 bases separated the two germline ends. The CDR3 loop spans 15 amino acids.

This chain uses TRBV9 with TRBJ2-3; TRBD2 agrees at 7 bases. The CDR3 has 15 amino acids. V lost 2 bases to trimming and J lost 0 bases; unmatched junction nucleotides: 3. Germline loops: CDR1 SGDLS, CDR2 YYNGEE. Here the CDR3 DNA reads TGTGCCAGCAGCGTCCTAGCGGCTAGCACAGATACGCAGTATTTT. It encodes CASSVLAASTDTQYF.

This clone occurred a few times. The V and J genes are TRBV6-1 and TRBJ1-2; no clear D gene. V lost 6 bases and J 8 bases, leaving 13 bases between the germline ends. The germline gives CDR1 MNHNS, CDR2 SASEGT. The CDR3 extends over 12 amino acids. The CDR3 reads CASSEPPGGYTF. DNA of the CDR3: TGTGCCAGCAGCGAACCACCAGGCGGCTACACCTTC.

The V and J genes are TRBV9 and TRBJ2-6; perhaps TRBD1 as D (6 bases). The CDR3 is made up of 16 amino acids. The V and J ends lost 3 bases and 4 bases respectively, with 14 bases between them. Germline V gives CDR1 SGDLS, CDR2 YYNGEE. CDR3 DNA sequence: TGTGCCAGCAGCGCCATCACAGGGAGCGGGGCCAACGTCCTGACTTTC. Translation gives CASSAITGSGANVLTF.